The entry below describes one T cell receptor (beta chain). This clonotype was counted ten times or more. The antigen it recognizes is unknown. Base qualities were left out, and no much larger clone turns up one base away. The sample is drawn from a study of Graves' ophthalmopathy and Graves' hyperthyroidism (dated by TCRdb to 2016 to 2018). For context, the study as a whole: A patient counted as having stable hyperthyroidism if there was no progression to ophthalmopathy within 18 months of follow-up. Once sampling was done, hyperthyroidism patients were given methimazole at a starting dose of 30 mg daily, while ophthalmopathy patients were given high-dose intravenous methylprednisolone. To tell Graves' ophthalmopathy apart from Graves' hyperthyroidism, and to predict which patients would progress to ophthalmopathy, the study relied on TCR beta repertoire signatures. To explore V-J signatures that separate ophthalmopathy from hyperthyroidism, a discovery set of around 97 patients was enrolled, consisting of more than 40 with ophthalmopathy and approximately 57 with stable hyperthyroidism. The independent validation cohort included 18 hyperthyroidism patients plus 17 patients who later progressed from hyperthyroidism to ophthalmopathy. In total, some 130 blood samples were TCR-sequenced: 40 to 45 ophthalmopathy, under 85 hyperthyroidism and approximately 17 hyperthyroidism-to-ophthalmopathy patients. T-cell repertoires of thyroid tissue and blood were compared in 5 or 6 hyperthyroidism patients. The research as a whole found: In validation, the model predicted ophthalmopathy progression with about 64% sensitivity and approximately 78% specificity; around twelve predicted patients were CT-confirmed with GO in a median of about 6.1 months. No statistical method was used to predetermine the sample size, and group allocation was not hidden from the investigators. Most expanded thyroid clonotypes with frequency above 0.001 were also detected in blood, suggesting blood repertoires may reflect the thyroid immune response. Ophthalmopathy was separated from stable hyperthyroidism by the 13-signature model with 87.88% sensitivity and less than 82% specificity in cross-validation and with 80%/75% in the test set.

The CDR3, from cysteine to phenylalanine, totals 14 residues. Just the 42-base CDR3 DNA is kept, in frame starting at base 1. V gives up 4 bases and J gives up 6 bases, and the segment between their germline ends measures 10 bases. Taken from the germline V gene, the CDR1 and CDR2 loops are SGHDN and FVKESK. The hyperthyroidism patients were 18 to 65 years old and newly diagnosed, with a disease duration of less than 2 months. Patients with other autoimmune diseases, uncontrolled infections, pregnancy or lactation were excluded from the study. Diagnosis was based on clinical symptoms, serum thyroxine, TRAb, thyroid ultrasound and orbital computed tomography. Total RNA was extracted using Trizol reagent, and RNA quality was checked on an Agilent 2100 Bioanalyzer. For repertoire sequencing, TCR beta CDR3 regions were amplified from RNA transcripts. The first round of RT-PCR was done with HTBI primers and the Qiagen OneStep RT-PCR kit, and was followed by a second round of multiplex PCR, then size selection and purification. Sequencing of the libraries was carried out on an Illumina HiSeq2000 in paired-end mode with 100 bp reads. On the authors' methods: SOAPnuke was used to process the reads, removing any read that contained adapters or uncalled bases, had a mean Phred below 15, or lacked an exact match to the constant primer or identifier. COPE v1.2.5 was used to merge high-quality paired reads. Each unique nucleotide sequence was defined as a clonotype, and clonotypes were aligned to IMGT TRB V, D and J references with MiTCR v1.1. The analysis was limited to V-J combinations with a frequency above 0.0001, which together covered 99.2% of repertoires. For each V-J combination, a TCR clonal expansion and chaos score was defined as the ratio of F50 clonal expansion to chaos observed in the TCRdist matrix. Welch's t-statistics and random forest were used to reduce the features to about a dozen V-J combinations, which were then used as input to a naive Bayes classifier. The Morisita-Horn index was used to measure how similar the thyroid and blood repertoires were. Through fastp at Q25 and MiXCR, TCRdb rebuilt clones from the public reads, retaining in-frame beta chains. Identical CDR3 protein sequences are pooled into one entry, listed with their most common genes and DNA. It is TCRdb's table, rather than the study itself, that gives the V and J calls and clone size. The sample table contains about 1.2 million distinct CDR3 sequences; only one count was recorded for around a third of them. Of the sample, around 10% is held by the ten largest clones.

Recombination connected TRBV14 to TRBJ1-6, with TRBD1 as a weak D call on 5 bases. The receptor was derived from an adult man with Graves' hyperthyroidism. Sequenced: peripheral blood or thyroid tissue (not recorded which). Read as DNA, the sequence is TGTGCCAGCAGCCTGACAGCATTTAATTCACCCCTCCACTTT. The translation is CASSLTAFNSPLHF.